These 21 T cell receptor beta chains share one sample of origin, sequenced in a study of identical twins. TCRdb reanalysed the 5' RACE reads using MiXCR and keeps one entry per CDR3 protein. The sample lists hundreds of thousands of distinct CDR3 sequences, approximately 6.1% occurring once. Sequencing used naive T cells sorted from blood. These receptors all come from a man aged 18 to 29 in good health.

There are many counts of this clonotype. This chain joins TRBV11-2 and TRBJ2-1; 8 bases line up with TRBD1. CDR1 is SGHAT, CDR2 FQNNGV, per germline. J was trimmed by 4 bases and V by 9 bases; bases with no gene match: 8. The CDR3 runs to 14 residues. DNA for the CDR3: TGTGCCAGTAGCGGCAGGGGGCTTTACAATGAGCAGTTCTTC. Its protein product is CASSGRGLYNEQFF. Using reference TRBV11-2 and TRBJ2-1 for the parts outside the CDR3, the full variable domain is EAGVAQSPRYKIIEKRQSVAFWCNPISGHATLYWYQQILGQGPKLLIQFQNNGVVDDSQLPKDRFSAERLKGVDSTLKIQPAKLEDSAVYLCASSGRGLYNEQFFGPGTRLTVL.

This clonotype was seen a handful of times. The rearrangement links TRBV10-3 to TRBJ2-5, with 9 bases lining up with TRBD1. The V gene's germline CDR1 is ENHRY and CDR2 SYGVKD. The J segment lost 5 bases and the V segment lost 6 bases, leaving 7 bases of the junction unmatched. CDR3 size: 14 residues. CDR3 nucleotide sequence: TGTGCCATCAGCTCCGGGACAGGGTGGGAGACCCAGTACTTC. Translating it yields CAISSGTGWETQYF.

The chain joins TRBV6-2 or TRBV6-3 to TRBJ2-5; 9 nucleotides match TRBD1. CDR3 length equals 15 residues. V trimming: 4 bases; J trimming: 5 bases; junction bases outside the gene matches: 8. From germline, CDR1 is MNHEY and CDR2 SVGEGT. CDR3 amino acids: CASSSRQGGKETQYF. As DNA, the CDR3 is TGTGCCAGCAGTTCCAGACAGGGGGGGAAGGAGACCCAGTACTTC.

This clonotype was seen more than once but under ten times. The chain carries TRBV18 and TRBJ2-1; D may be TRBD2 (6 bases). CDR3 size: 15 residues. V was cut by 2 bases and J by 6 bases, with 14 bases left in between. Germline V CDR1 and CDR2: KGHSH, LQKENI. CDR3 sequence reads: CASSPISGLGNEQFF. Here the CDR3 DNA reads TGTGCCAGCTCACCAATCAGCGGGTTGGGCAATGAGCAGTTCTTC.

The sample holds a few counts of this clonotype. The rearrangement uses TRBV5-1 and TRBJ2-1; 9 positions match TRBD2. The CDR3 extends over 17 amino acids. J gave up 0 bases and V 2 bases, and 6 bases lay outside the gene matches. CDR1 is SGHRS and CDR2 is YFSETQ in the germline V gene. CDR3 nucleotide sequence: TGCGCCAGCAGCTTTTGGTCTAGCGGGACCTCCTACAATGAGCAGTTCTTC. Protein: CASSFWSSGTSYNEQFF.

The sample holds many counts of this clonotype. The genes are TRBV6-1 and TRBJ2-1; D possibly corresponds to TRBD2 (6 bases). The CDR3 has 16 residues. V lost 4 bases, J lost 2 bases, and 15 bases lay in between. Germline V gene lookup returns CDR1 MNHNS and CDR2 SASEGT. CDR3 bases: TGTGCCAGCAGTGTTGGCGGGACCCAGACCTACAATGAGCAGTTCTTC. This gives the protein CASSVGGTQTYNEQFF.

This clonotype was recorded at least ten times. V gene TRBV10-3 combines with J gene TRBJ2-3; D possibly matches TRBD1 or TRBD2 (6 bases each). This CDR3 comprises 14 residues. Germline V gene data show CDR1 as ENHRY and CDR2 as SYGVKD. V dropped 8 bases and J dropped 6 bases, with 18 bases sitting between them. CDR3 sequence: CAIQEEWRGDTQYF. The CDR3 region has the DNA TGTGCCATCCAGGAAGAGTGGAGGGGGGATACGCAGTATTTT.

This clonotype has a count of ten or more. This rearrangement joins TRBV3-1 to TRBJ1-1; no firm D call. V lost 1 base to trimming and J lost 7 bases, with 10 bases between them. The CDR3 is 13 amino acids. Germline-derived CDR1 and CDR2 are LGHDT and YNNKEL (reference sequence). This CDR3 reads CASSQVGTGEAFF. CDR3 nucleotide sequence: TGTGCCAGCAGCCAAGTAGGAACGGGTGAAGCTTTCTTT.

The rearrangement joins TRBV5-1 to TRBJ2-5; either TRBD1 or TRBD2 may supply D (5 bases each). V lost 9 bases, J lost 4 bases, and 25 bases lay in between. Germline V gives CDR1 SGHRS, CDR2 YFSETQ. This CDR3 has 16 residues. In DNA, the CDR3 is TGCGCCAACACAAGTTCCGGGACGCCTCCGGGAGAGACCCAGTACTTC. It specifies CANTSSGTPPGETQYF.

This rearrangement joins TRBV2 to TRBJ2-1, with D perhaps being TRBD1 or TRBD2 (6 bases each). Germline lookup yields CDR1 SNHLY and CDR2 FYNNEI. CDR3 length equals 11 residues. V lost 2 bases and J 15 bases, leaving 11 bases between the germline ends. The CDR3: CASSEFGGGFF. The DNA of the CDR3 is TGTGCCAGCAGTGAATTCGGAGGGGGGTTCTTC.

This clonotype occurred many times. The J gene is TRBJ2-1, the V gene TRBV24-1; D ambiguous. This CDR3 has 13 amino acids. Germline assignment: CDR1 KGHDR and CDR2 SFDVKD. V was cut by 3 bases and J by 12 bases, with 14 bases left in between. In nucleotides, the CDR3 is TGTGCCACCAGTGATCCACGACTCTGGGGGCAGTTCTTC. Protein: CATSDPRLWGQFF.

The genes are TRBV11-2 and TRBJ1-2; D remains unclear. V gave up 1 base and J gave up 8 bases, with 11 bases separating them. CDR1 and CDR2 from the germline V gene are SGHAT and FQNNGV. The CDR3 is 13 residues long. CDR3 in amino acids: CASSLGVLSGYTF. The CDR3 DNA sequence: TGTGCCAGCAGCTTAGGGGTCCTATCCGGCTACACCTTC.

This clonotype was recorded many times. V usage is TRBV12-3 or TRBV12-4 and J usage is TRBJ1-6; D may be TRBD1 (6 bases). V dropped 0 bases and J dropped 9 bases, with 9 bases sitting between them. This CDR3 has 14 amino acids. The CDR3: CASSLAQGGSPLHF. The CDR3 DNA reads as TGTGCCAGCAGTTTAGCCCAAGGGGGTTCACCCCTCCACTTT.

The table lists this clonotype with a few counts. The rearrangement uses TRBV27 and TRBJ2-3; 9 bases map to TRBD2. V dropped 3 bases and J dropped 2; count of bases not matched to a gene: 3. The CDR3 length is 15 residues. CDR1 is MNHEY and CDR2 is SMNVEV in the germline V gene (reference sequence). The CDR3 region has the DNA TGTGCCAGCAGTTTCTCTAGCGGGGTCACAGATACGCAGTATTTT. Its protein is CASSFSSGVTDTQYF.

The V and J genes are TRBV7-2 and TRBJ2-4; 7 positions match TRBD2. Germline values: CDR1 SGHTA, CDR2 FQGNSA. The CDR3 contains 13 residues. The trim removed 1 base at V and 8 bases at J, leaving 2 bases unmatched. This CDR3 reads CASSLGGGDIQYF. The CDR3 nucleotides read TGTGCCAGCAGCTTAGGGGGGGGAGACATTCAGTACTTC.

The chain recombines TRBV28 with TRBJ2-7; TRBD2 agrees at 11 bases. Germline V CDR1 and CDR2: MDHEN, SYDVKM. V was pared by 1 base and J by 6 bases, with 5 bases of the junction left unmatched. The length of the CDR3 is 15 residues. This CDR3 is CASSLFSGRATEQYF. The CDR3 DNA is TGTGCCAGCAGTTTATTTAGCGGGAGGGCTACCGAGCAGTACTTC.

This clonotype was observed at least ten times. The gene calls are TRBV5-1 and TRBJ2-3; D gene uncertain. Trimming removed 3 bases at V and 6 bases at J, with 14 bases between. CDR3 size: 14 residues. Germline CDR1 reads SGHRS; CDR2 reads YFSETQ. DNA of the CDR3: TGCGCCAGCAGCTCGGATTGGCAGAGGGATACGCAGTATTTT. Protein product: CASSSDWQRDTQYF. Combining the CDR3 with reference TRBV5-1 and TRBJ2-3 gives the whole variable domain KAGVTQTPRYLIKTRGQQVTLSCSPISGHRSVSWYQQTPGQGLQFLFEYFSETQRNKGNFPGRFSGRQFSNSRSEMNVSTLELGDSALYLCASSSDWQRDTQYFGPGTRLTVL.

The rearrangement joins TRBV5-1 to TRBJ2-5; D might be TRBD2 (7 bases). In germline, CDR1 is SGHRS, CDR2 YFSETQ. V gave up 4 bases and J gave up 2 bases, with 18 bases separating them. The CDR3 contains 16 residues. This chain's CDR3 is CASSVLGGLSQETQYF. CDR3 sequence (DNA): TGCGCCAGCAGCGTCCTCGGGGGGCTTAGTCAAGAGACCCAGTACTTC.

The chain combines TRBV20-1 with TRBJ2-1; 8 nucleotides line up with TRBD2. CDR1 and CDR2 (germline): DFQATT, SNEGSKA (reference sequence). Trimming cost V 3 bases and J 0 bases; bases outside gene matches: 4. The CDR3 sequence is 15 residues long. The CDR3 nucleotides are TGCAGTGCTAGCATAAGCGGGGGCTCCTACAATGAGCAGTTCTTC. This encodes CSASISGGSYNEQFF.

This clonotype came up a few times. The chain employs TRBV9 and TRBJ2-2; TRBD1 matches at 7 bases. V trimming: 0 bases; J trimming: 6 bases; junction bases outside the gene matches: 5. The germline V gene has CDR1 SGDLS and CDR2 YYNGEE. This CDR3 has 15 amino acids. The CDR3 nucleotides are TGTGCCAGCAGCGTAGGGTCAGGGACAGCCGGGGAGCTGTTTTTT. Translating it yields CASSVGSGTAGELFF.

Regarding this clonotype: This sequence may be a read error, since a much larger clone differs from it by one base. Without the conserved terminal phenylalanine or tryptophan, this CDR3 likely stems from a read error. DNA of the CDR3: TGCAGTGTTCAGTTGTCCTACAATGAGCAGTTCTTA. This gives the protein CSVQLSYNEQFL. The J gene is TRBJ2-1, the V gene TRBV20-1; D is undetermined. With 7 bases removed from V and 1 base from J, the gap between germline ends came to 8 bases. This CDR3 is built from 12 residues. CDR1 is DFQATT and CDR2 is SNEGSKA in the germline V gene (reference sequence).